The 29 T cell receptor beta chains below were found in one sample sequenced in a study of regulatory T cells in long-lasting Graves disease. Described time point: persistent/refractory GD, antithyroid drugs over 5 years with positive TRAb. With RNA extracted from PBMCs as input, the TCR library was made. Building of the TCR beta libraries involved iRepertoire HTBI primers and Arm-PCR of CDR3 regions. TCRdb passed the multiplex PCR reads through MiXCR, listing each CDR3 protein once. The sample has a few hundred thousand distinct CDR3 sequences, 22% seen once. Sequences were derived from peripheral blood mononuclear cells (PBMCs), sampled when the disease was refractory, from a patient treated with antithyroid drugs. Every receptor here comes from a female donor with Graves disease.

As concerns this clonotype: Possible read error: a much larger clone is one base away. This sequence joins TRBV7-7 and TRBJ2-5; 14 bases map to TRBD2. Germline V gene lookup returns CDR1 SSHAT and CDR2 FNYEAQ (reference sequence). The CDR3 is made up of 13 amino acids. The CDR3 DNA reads TGTGCTAGCACCGGACTAGCGGGAGGGACCCAGTACTTC. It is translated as CASTGLAGGTQYF.

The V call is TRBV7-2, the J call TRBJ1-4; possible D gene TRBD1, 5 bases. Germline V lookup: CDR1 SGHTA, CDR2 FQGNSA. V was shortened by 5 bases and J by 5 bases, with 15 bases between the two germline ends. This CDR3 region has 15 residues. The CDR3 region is CASSGGPDLNEKLFF. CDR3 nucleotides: TGTGCCAGCAGCGGGGGACCGGACCTGAATGAAAAACTGTTTTTT.

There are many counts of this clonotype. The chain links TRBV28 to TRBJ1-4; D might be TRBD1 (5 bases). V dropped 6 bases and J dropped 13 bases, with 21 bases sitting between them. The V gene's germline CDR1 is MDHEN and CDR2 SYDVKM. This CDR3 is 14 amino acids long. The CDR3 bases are TGTGCCAGCAGCCCACGACCGGCTTCGAGGGGACTGTTTTTT. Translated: CASSPRPASRGLFF.

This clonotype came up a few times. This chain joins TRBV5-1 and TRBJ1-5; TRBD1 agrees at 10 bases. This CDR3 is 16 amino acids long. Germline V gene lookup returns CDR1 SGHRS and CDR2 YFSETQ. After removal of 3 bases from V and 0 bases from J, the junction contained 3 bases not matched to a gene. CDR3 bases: TGCGCCAGCAGCTGGGGGACAGGGGATAGCAATCAGCCCCAGCATTTT. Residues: CASSWGTGDSNQPQHF.

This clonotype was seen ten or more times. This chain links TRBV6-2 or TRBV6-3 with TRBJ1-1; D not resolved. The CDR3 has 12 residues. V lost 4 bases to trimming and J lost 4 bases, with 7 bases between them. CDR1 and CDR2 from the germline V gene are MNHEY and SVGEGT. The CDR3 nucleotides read TGTGCCAGCAGTTTTAAGGTCACTGAAGCTTTCTTT. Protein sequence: CASSFKVTEAFF.

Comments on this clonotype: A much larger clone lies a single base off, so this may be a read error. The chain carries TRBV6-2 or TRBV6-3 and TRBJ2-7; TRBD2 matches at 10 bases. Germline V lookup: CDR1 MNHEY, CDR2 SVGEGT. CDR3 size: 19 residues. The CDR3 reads CASSSTHPGLASVSCEQYF. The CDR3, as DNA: TGTGCCAGCAGCTCTACCCACCCGGGACTAGCGTCAGTCTCCTGCGAGCAGTACTTC.

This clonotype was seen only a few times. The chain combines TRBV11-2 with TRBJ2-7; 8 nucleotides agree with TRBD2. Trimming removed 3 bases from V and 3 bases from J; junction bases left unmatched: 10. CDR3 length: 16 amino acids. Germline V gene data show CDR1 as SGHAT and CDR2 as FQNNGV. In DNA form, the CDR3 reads TGTGCCAGCAGCTTCGGCGCGTCCCTAGCGGGCTACGAGCAGTACTTC. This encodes CASSFGASLAGYEQYF.

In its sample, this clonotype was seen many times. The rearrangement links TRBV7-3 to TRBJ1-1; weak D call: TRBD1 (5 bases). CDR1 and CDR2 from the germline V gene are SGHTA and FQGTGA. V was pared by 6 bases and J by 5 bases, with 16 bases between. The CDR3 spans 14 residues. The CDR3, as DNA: TGTGCCAGCAGTCCGACAGCTGGGGGGACTGAAGCTTTCTTT. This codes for CASSPTAGGTEAFF.

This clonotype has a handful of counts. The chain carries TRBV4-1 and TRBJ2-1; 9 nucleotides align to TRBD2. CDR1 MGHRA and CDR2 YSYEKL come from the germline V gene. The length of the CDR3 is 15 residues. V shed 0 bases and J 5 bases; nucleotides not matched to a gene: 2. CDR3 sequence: CASSQDLAGHNEQFF. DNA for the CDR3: TGCGCCAGCAGCCAAGACCTAGCGGGACACAATGAGCAGTTCTTC.

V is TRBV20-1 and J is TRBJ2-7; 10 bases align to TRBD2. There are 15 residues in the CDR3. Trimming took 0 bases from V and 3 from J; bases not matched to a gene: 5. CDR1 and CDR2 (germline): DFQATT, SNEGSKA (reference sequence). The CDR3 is CSAREGLAVIYEQYF. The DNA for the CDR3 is TGCAGTGCTAGAGAAGGACTAGCGGTGATCTACGAGCAGTACTTC.

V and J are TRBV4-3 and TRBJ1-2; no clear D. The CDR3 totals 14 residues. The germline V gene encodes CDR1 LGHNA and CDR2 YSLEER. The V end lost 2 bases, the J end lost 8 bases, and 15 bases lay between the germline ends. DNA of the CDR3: TGCGCCAGCAGCCAAAGCCGGGTATCGGTCGGCTACACCTTC. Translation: CASSQSRVSVGYTF.

CDR3 residues: CAALGYQETQYF. The CDR3 DNA is TGTGCCGCGCTTGGGTATCAAGAGACCCAGTACTTC. The rearrangement joins TRBV6-1 to TRBJ2-5; D gene uncertain. The CDR3 is 12 residues long. Trimming removed 11 bases from V and 2 bases from J, with 12 bases in between. Germline CDR1 reads MNHNS; CDR2 reads SASEGT.

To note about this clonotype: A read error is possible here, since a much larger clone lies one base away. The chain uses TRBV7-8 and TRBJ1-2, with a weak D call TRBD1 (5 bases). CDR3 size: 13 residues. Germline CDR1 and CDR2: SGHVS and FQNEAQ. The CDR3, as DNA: TGTGCCAGCAGCCATACGGGGACCTATGGCTACATCTTC. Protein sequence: CASSHTGTYGYIF. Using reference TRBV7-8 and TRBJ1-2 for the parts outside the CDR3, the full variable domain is GAGVSQSPRYKVAKRGQDVALRCDPISGHVSLFWYQQALGQGPEFLTYFQNEAQLDKSGLPSDRFFAERPEGSVSTLKIQRTQQEDSAVYLCASSHTGTYGYIFGSGTRLTVV.

The CDR3 sequence: CASSESCRASETQYF. The CDR3 region has the DNA TGTGCCAGCAGTGAATCTTGCAGGGCATCGGAGACCCAGTACTTC. J is TRBJ2-5 and V is TRBV25-1, with D perhaps TRBD1 (5 bases). V was shortened by 1 base and J by 5 bases, with 14 bases between the two germline ends. The CDR3 has 15 residues. Per the germline V gene, CDR1 is MGHDK and CDR2 is SYGVNS.

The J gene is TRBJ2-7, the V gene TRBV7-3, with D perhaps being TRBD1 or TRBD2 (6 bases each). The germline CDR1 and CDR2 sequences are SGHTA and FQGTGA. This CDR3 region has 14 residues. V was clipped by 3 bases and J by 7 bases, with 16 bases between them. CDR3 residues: CASSFGGTGREQYF. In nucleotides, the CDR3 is TGTGCCAGCAGCTTCGGGGGTACAGGGCGGGAGCAGTACTTC.

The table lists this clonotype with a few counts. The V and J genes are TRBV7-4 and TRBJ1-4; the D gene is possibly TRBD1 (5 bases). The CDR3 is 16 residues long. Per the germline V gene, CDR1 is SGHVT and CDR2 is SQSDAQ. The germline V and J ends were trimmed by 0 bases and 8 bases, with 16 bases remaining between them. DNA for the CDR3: TGTGCCAGCAGCTTAGCTGAAGGGACGGTTAGCGAAAAACTGTTTTTT. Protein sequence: CASSLAEGTVSEKLFF.

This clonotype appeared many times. CDR3 sequence: CASSPGGPYEQYF. The CDR3 bases are TGTGCCAGCAGTCCAGGGGGCCCCTACGAGCAGTACTTC. This rearrangement joins TRBV6-1 to TRBJ2-7, with TRBD1 matching 8 bases. The length of the CDR3 is 13 residues. Germline CDR1 and CDR2: MNHNS and SASEGT. J was trimmed by 2 bases and V by 5 bases; bases with no gene match: 2.

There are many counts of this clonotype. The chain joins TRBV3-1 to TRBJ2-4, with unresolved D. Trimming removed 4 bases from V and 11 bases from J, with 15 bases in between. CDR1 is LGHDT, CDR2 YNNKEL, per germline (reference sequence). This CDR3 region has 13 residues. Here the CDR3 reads CASSPAPGSVQYF. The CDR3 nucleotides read TGTGCCAGCAGCCCGGCCCCAGGCTCTGTTCAGTACTTC.

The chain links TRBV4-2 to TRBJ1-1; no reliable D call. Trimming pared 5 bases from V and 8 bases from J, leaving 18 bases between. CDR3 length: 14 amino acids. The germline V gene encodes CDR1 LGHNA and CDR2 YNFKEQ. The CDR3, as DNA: TGTGCCAGCAGCTTACTACTGGTAAACGAGGAAGCTTTCTTT. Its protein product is CASSLLLVNEEAFF.

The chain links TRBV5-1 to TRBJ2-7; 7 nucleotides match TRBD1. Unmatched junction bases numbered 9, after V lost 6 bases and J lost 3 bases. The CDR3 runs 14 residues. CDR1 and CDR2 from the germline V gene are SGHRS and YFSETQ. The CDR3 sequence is CASNSDRVDYEQYF. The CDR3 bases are TGCGCCAGCAACTCTGACAGGGTAGACTACGAGCAGTACTTC.

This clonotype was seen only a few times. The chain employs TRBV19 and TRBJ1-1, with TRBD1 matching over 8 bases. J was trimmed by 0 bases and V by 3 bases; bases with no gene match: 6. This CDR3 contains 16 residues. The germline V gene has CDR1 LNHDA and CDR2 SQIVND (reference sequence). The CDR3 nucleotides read TGTGCCAGTAGTATCCAGGGGGCGACCATGAACACTGAAGCTTTCTTT. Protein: CASSIQGATMNTEAFF.

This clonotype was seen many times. CDR3 bases: TGTGCCAGCAGAAAACAGGGGGCGACGACTGAAGCTTTCTTT. The encoded protein is CASRKQGATTEAFF. The rearrangement links TRBV6-1 to TRBJ1-1; 9 nucleotides line up with TRBD1. The trim removed 6 bases at V and 5 bases at J, leaving 7 bases unmatched. The CDR3 runs 14 residues. Germline CDR1 is MNHNS and CDR2 is SASEGT.

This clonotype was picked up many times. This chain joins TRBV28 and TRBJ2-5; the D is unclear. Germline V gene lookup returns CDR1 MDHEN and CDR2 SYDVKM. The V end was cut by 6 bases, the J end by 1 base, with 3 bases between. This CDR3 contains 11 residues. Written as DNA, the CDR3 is TGTGCCAGCAGGGGCCAAGAGACCCAGTACTTC. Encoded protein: CASRGQETQYF.

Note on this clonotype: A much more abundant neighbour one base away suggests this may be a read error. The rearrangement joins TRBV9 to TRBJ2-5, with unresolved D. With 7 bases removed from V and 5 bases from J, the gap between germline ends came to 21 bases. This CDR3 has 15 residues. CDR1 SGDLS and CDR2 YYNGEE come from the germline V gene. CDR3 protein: CASGQDRLASETQYF. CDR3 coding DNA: TGTGCCAGCGGCCAAGATCGGCTGGCTTCCGAGACCCAGTACTTC. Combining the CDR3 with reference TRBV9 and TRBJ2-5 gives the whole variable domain DSGVTQTPKHLITATGQRVTLRCSPRSGDLSVYWYQQSLDQGLQFLIQYYNGEERAKGNILERFSAQQFPDLHSELNLSSLELGDSALYFCASGQDRLASETQYFGPGTRLLVL.

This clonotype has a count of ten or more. In DNA, the CDR3 is TGTGCCAGCAGTCGGTACCAAGAGACCCAGTACTTC. Translation: CASSRYQETQYF. The V and J genes are TRBV28 and TRBJ2-5, with D unclear. V gave up 5 bases and J gave up 0 bases, with 4 bases separating them. This CDR3 contains 12 residues. CDR1 is MDHEN, CDR2 SYDVKM, per germline.

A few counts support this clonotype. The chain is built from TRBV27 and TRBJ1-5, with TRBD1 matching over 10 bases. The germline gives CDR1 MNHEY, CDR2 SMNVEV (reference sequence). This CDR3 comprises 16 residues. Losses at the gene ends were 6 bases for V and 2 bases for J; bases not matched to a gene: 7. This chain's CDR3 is CASSNSGQGRNQPQHF. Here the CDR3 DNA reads TGTGCCAGCAGCAATTCGGGACAGGGGCGCAATCAGCCCCAGCATTTT.

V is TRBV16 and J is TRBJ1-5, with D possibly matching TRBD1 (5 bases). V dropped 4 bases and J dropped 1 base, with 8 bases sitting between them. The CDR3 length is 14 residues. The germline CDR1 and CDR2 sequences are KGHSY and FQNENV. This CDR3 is CASSPQASNQPQHF. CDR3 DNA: TGTGCCAGCAGCCCACAGGCAAGCAATCAGCCCCAGCATTTT. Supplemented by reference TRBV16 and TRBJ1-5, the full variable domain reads GEEVAQTPKHLVRGEGQKAKLYCAPIKGHSYVFWYQQVLKNEFKFLISFQNENVFDETGMPKERFSAKCLPNSPCSLEIQATKLEDSAVYFCASSPQASNQPQHFGDGTRLSIL.

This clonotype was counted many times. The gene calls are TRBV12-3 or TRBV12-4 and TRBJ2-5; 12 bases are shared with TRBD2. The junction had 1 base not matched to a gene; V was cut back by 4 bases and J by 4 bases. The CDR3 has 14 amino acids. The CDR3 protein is CASSWGLAGETQYF. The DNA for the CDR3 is TGTGCCAGCAGTTGGGGACTAGCGGGAGAGACCCAGTACTTC.

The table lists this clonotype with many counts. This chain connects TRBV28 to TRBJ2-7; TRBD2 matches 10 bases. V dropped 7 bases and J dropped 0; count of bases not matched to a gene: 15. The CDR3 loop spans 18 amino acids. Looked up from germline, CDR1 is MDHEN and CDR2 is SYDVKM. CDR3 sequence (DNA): TGTGCCAGCAAAAAACGGGTGGGCTTAGCGGGAGGCTCCTACGAGCAGTACTTC. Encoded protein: CASKKRVGLAGGSYEQYF. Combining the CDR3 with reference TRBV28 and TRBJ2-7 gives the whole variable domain DVKVTQSSRYLVKRTGEKVFLECVQDMDHENMFWYRQDPGLGLRLIYFSYDVKMKEKGDIPEGYSVSREKKERFSLILESASTNQTSMYLCASKKRVGLAGGSYEQYFGPGTRLTVT.